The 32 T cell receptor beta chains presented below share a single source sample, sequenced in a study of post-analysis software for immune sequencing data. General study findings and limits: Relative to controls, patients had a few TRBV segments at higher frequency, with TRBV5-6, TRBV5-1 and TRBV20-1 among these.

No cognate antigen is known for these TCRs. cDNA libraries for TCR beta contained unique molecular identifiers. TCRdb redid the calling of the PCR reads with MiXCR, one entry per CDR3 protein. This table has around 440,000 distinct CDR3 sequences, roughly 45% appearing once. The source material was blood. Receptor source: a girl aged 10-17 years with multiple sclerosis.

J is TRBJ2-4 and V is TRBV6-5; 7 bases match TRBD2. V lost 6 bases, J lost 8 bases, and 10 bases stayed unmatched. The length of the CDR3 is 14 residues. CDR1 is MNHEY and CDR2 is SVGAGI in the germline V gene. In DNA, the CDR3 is TGTGCCAGCAGGGGGACTACGAACGGGGACATTCAGTACTTC. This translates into CASRGTTNGDIQYF.

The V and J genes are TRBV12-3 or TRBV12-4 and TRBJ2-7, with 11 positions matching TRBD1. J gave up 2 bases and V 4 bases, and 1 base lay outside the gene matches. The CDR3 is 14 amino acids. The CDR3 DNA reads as TGTGCCAGCAGTTCGGACAGGGGGCCCTACGAGCAGTACTTC. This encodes CASSSDRGPYEQYF.

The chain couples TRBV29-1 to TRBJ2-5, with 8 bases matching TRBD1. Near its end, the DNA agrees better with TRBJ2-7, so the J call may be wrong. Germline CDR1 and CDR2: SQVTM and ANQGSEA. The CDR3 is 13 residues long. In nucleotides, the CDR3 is TGCAGCGTAGGACAGGGACTCTCCTACGAGCAGTACTTC. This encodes CSVGQGLSYEQYF.

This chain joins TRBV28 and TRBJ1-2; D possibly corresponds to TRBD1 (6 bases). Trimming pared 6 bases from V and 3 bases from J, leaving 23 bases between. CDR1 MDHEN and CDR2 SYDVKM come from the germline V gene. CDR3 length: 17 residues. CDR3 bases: TGTGCCAGCAGCCCGATGATGGGGGCAGGCGCCCACTATGGCTACACCTTC. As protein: CASSPMMGAGAHYGYTF.

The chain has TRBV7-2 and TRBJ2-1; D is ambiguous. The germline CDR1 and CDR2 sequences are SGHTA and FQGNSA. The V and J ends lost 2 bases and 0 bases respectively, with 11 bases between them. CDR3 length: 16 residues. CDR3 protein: CASSLSWGSSYNEQFF. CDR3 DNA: TGTGCCAGCAGCTTATCATGGGGAAGCTCCTACAATGAGCAGTTCTTC.

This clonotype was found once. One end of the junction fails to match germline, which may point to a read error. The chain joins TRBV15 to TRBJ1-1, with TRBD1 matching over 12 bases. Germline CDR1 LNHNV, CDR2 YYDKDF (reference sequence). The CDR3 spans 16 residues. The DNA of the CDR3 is TGTGCCTCCAGTCGGGACAGGGGGCTTGGTAACACTGAAGCTTTCTTT. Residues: CASSRDRGLGNTEAFF.

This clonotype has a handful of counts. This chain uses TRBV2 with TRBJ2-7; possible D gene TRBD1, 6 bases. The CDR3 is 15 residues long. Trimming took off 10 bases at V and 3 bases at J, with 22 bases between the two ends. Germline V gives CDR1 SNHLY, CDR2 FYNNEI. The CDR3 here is CATSPGQSRIYEQYF. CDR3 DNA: TGTGCCACCTCACCCGGACAGTCGAGAATCTACGAGCAGTACTTC.

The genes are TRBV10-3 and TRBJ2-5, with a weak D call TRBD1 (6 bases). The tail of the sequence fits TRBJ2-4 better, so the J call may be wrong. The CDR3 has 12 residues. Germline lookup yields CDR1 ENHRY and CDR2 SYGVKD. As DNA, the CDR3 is TGTGCCTCCATGGGGGCAGGTGACATTCAGTACTTC. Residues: CASMGAGDIQYF.

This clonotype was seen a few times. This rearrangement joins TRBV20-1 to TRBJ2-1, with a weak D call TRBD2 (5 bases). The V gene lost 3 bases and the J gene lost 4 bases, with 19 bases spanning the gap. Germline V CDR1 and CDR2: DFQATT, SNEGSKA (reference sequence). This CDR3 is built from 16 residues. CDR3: CSASSVGLAPYNEQFF. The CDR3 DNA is TGCAGTGCTAGTTCCGTTGGGCTAGCTCCTTACAATGAGCAGTTCTTC.

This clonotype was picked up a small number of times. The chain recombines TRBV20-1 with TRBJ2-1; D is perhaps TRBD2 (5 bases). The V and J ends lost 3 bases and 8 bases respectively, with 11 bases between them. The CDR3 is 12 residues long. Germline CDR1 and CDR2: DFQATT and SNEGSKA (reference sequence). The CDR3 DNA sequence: TGCAGTGCTAGGGGGATGGAGGATGAGCAGTTCTTC. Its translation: CSARGMEDEQFF.

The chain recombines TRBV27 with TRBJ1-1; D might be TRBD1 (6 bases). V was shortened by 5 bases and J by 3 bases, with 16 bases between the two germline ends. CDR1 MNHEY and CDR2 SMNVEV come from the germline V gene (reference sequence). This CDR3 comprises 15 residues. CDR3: CASSLGYTGYTEAFF. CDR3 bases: TGTGCCAGCAGTCTCGGGTACACAGGGTACACTGAAGCTTTCTTT.

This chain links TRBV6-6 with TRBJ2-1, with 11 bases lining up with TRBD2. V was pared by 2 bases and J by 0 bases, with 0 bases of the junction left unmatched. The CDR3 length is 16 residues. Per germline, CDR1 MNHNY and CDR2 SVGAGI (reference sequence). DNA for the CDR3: TGTGCCAGCAGTTACACTAGCGGGAGCTCCTACAATGAGCAGTTCTTC. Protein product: CASSYTSGSSYNEQFF.

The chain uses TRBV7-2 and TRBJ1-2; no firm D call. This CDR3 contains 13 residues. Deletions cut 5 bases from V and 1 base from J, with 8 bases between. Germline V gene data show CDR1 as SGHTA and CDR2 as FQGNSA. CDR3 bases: TGTGCCAGCAGCAACAGCGTTAACTATGGCTACACCTTC. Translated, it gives CASSNSVNYGYTF.

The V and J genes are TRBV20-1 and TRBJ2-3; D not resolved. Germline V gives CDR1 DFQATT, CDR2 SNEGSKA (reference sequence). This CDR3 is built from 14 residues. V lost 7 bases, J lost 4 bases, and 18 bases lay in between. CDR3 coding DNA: TGCAGTGTCCCGCCCCGTCCTGGGGCAGATACGCAGTATTTT. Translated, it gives CSVPPRPGADTQYF.

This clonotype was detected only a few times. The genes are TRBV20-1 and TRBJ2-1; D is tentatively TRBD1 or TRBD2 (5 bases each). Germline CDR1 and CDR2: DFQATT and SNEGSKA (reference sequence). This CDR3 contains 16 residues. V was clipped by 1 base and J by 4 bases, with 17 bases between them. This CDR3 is CSARGLGRGPYNEQFF. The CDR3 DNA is TGCAGTGCTAGAGGTCTTGGCCGGGGACCATACAATGAGCAGTTCTTC.

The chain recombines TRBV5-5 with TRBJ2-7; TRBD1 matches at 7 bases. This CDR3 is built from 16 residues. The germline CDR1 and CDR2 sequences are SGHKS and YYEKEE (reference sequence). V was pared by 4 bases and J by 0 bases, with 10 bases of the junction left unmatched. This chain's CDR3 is CASSVLRDSLSYEQYF. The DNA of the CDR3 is TGTGCCAGCAGCGTACTCCGGGACAGCCTCTCCTACGAGCAGTACTTC.

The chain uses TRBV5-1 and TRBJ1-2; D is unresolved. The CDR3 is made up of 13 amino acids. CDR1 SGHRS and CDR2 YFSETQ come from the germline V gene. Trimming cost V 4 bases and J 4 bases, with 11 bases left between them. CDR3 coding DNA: TGCGCCAGCAGCGTATCCGAGGGCTATGGCTACACCTTC. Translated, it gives CASSVSEGYGYTF.

The CDR3: CSAFRDSEYGYTF. In DNA, the CDR3 is TGCAGTGCTTTCCGGGACAGCGAATATGGCTACACCTTC. V usage is TRBV20-1 and J usage is TRBJ1-2, with 7 bases matching TRBD1. V lost 5 bases and J lost 5; bases outside the gene matches: 8. The CDR3 runs 13 residues. Germline CDR1 and CDR2: DFQATT and SNEGSKA (reference sequence).

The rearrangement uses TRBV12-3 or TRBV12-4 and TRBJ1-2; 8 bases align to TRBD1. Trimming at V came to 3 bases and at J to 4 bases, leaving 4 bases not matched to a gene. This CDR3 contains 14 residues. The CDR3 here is CASSFTGGAYGYTF. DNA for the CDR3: TGTGCCAGCAGTTTCACAGGGGGAGCCTATGGCTACACCTTC.

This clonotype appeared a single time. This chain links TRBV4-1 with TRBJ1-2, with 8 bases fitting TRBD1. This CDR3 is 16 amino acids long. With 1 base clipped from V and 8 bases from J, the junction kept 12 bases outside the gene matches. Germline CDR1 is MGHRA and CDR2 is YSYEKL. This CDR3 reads CASSQGGQAIRGGYTF. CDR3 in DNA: TGCGCCAGCAGCCAAGGGGGACAGGCCATTCGCGGGGGCTACACCTTC.

CDR3 residues: CSAERQGKYGYTF. The DNA of the CDR3 is TGCAGTGCGGAGAGGCAGGGAAAGTATGGCTACACCTTC. This chain links TRBV20-1 with TRBJ1-2; TRBD1 is a possible D gene (5 bases). The CDR3 runs to 13 residues. The germline gives CDR1 DFQATT, CDR2 SNEGSKA (reference sequence). V lost 6 bases to trimming and J lost 5 bases, with 16 bases between them.

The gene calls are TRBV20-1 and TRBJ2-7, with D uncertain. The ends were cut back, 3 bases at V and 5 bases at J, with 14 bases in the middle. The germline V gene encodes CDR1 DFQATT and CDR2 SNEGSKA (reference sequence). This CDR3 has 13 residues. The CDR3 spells CSARPLELHEQYF. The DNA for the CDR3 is TGCAGTGCTAGGCCCCTAGAATTACACGAGCAGTACTTC.

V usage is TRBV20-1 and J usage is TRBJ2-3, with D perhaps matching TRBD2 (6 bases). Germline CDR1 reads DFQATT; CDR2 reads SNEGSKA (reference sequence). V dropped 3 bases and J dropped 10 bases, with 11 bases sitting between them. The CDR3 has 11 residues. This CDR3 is CSARGSGAQYF. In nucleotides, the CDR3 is TGCAGTGCTAGGGGCTCGGGAGCGCAGTATTTT.

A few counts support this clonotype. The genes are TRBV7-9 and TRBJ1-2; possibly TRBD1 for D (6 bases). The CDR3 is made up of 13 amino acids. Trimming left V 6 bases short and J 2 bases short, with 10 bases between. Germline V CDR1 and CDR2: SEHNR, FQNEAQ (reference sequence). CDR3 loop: CASRDDRNYGYTF. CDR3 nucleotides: TGTGCCAGCAGAGACGACAGGAACTATGGCTACACCTTC.

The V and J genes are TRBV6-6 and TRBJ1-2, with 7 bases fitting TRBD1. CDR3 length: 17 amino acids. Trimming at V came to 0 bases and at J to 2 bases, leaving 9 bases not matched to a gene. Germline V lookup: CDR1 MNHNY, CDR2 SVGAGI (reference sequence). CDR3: CASSYSMGQPPNYGYTF. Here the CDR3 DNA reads TGTGCCAGCAGTTACTCCATGGGACAGCCCCCAAACTATGGCTACACCTTC.

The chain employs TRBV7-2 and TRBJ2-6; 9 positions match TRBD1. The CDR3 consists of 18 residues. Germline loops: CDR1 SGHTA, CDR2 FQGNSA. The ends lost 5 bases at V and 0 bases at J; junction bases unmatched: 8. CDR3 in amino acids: CASSGWTGDSSGANVLTF. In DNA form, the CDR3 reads TGTGCCAGCAGCGGGTGGACAGGGGACTCCTCTGGGGCCAACGTCCTGACTTTC.

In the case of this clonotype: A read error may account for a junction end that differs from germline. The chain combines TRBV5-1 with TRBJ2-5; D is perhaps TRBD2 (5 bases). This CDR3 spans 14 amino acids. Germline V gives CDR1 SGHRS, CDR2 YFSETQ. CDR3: CTSSAEGPAGTQYF. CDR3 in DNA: TGCACCAGCAGCGCCGAGGGCCCGGCGGGGACCCAGTACTTC.

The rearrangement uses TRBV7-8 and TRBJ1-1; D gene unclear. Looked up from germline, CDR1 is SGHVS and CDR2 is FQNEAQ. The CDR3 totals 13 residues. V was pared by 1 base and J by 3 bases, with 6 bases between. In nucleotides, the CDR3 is TGTGCCAGCAGCTTAGTCAGATACACTGAAGCTTTCTTT. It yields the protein CASSLVRYTEAFF. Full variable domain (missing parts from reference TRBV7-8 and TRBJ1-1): GAGVSQSPRYKVAKRGQDVALRCDPISGHVSLFWYQQALGQGPEFLTYFQNEAQLDKSGLPSDRFFAERPEGSVSTLKIQRTQQEDSAVYLCASSLVRYTEAFFGQGTRLTVV.

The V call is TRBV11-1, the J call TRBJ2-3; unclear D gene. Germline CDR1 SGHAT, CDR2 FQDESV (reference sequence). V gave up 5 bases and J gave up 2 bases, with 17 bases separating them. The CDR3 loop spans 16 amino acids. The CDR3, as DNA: TGTGCCAGCAGCCCCTTTATCTCTGGGGACACAGATACGCAGTATTTT. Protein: CASSPFISGDTDTQYF.

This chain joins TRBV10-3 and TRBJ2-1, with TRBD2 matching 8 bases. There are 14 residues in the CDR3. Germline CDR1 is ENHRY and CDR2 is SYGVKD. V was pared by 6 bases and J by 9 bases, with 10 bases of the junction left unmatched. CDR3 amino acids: CAIRAPAGEAEQFF. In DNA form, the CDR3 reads TGTGCCATCAGAGCCCCAGCGGGAGAAGCTGAGCAGTTCTTC.

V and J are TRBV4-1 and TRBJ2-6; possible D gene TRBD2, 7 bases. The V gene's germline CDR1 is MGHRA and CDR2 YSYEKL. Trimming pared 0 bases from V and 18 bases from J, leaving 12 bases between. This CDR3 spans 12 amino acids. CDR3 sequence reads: CASSQEGGGKTF. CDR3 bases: TGCGCCAGCAGCCAAGAAGGGGGGGGTAAGACTTTC.

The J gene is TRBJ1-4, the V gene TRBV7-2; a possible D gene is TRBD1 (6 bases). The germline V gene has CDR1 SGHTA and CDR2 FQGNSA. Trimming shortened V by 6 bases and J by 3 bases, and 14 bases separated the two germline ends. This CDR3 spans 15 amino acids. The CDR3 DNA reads TGTGCCAGCAGAGATAACAGGGCTTCTAATGAAAAACTGTTTTTT. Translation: CASRDNRASNEKLFF.